The TCR beta chain under discussion was sequenced for a study of blood T cells in healthy people across ages. In regard to this clonotype: Its antigen is unknown.

Overall study results and limits: Across the age range, TCR beta diversity per million T cells fell in a roughly linear way. Correlation between TCR beta diversity and naive T cell percentage was strong. There were more naive CD4+ cells and higher diversity in long-lived donors than in aged donors.

CDR1 DFQATT and CDR2 SNEGSKA come from the germline V gene (reference sequence). This CDR3 comprises 15 residues. Trimming removed 5 bases at V and 1 base at J, with 18 bases between. Together with a sample-barcoded 5' primer, a J-beta primer mix was included in a second PCR lasting roughly 6 to 12 cycles. TCRdb reanalysed the 5' RACE reads using MiXCR and keeps one entry per CDR3 protein. The sample has 550,000 to 650,000 distinct CDR3 sequences, around 31% seen once. Total RNA extracted from each sample amounted to at least 6 micrograms. Sequenced input: blood. This sequence was found in a woman over 75 in good health. The gene calls are TRBV20-1 and TRBJ2-7; the D gene is possibly TRBD2 (6 bases). This CDR3 reads CSAPPEGSHSYEQYF. The CDR3 nucleotides are TGCAGTGCTCCCCCGGAGGGCTCCCATTCCTACGAGCAGTACTTC.